The rows below give T cell receptor beta chains drawn from one sample of a study of vaccination effects on CD4 cells after COVID-19. Which antigens these TCRs recognize remains unknown. The protocol was immunoSEQ multiplex PCR, while the TCRdb copy is restricted to in-frame clones and leaves out a portion. The data hold 35,000 to 45,000 clones, with approximately 82% observed a single time. The sample consisted of CD4+ T cells from PBMCs cultured without peptide, taken after COVID-19 vaccination. These receptors originate from a human donor who had a prior SARS-CoV-2 infection. Each CDR3 is given with its conserved first and last residue. The order of the fields is J gene, clone size, D gene, V gene, CDR3 protein, CDR3 DNA. D genes are given only for firm matches. Expanded clones are given a class, and other clones once, few, many or no size at all.

TRBJ1-2 | - | - | TRBV18 | CASSPPRGDYGYTF | TGTGCCAGCTCACCACCTCGGGGAGACTATGGCTACACCTTC
TRBJ2-1 | - | - | TRBV7-2 | CASSLRGGGGVEQFF | TGTGCCAGCAGCTTAAGAGGCGGAGGCGGTGTTGAGCAGTTCTTC
TRBJ2-6 | once | - | TRBV4-3 | CASSNIQGDLGANVLTF | TGCGCCAGCAGCAATATTCAGGGAGATCTTGGGGCCAACGTCCTGACTTTC
TRBJ1-6 | - | - | TRBV9 | CASSATSDSPLHF | TGTGCCAGCAGCGCCACAAGTGATTCACCCCTCCACTTT
TRBJ2-3 | - | - | TRBV20-1 | CSARGPDTQYF | TGCAGTGCTAGAGGCCCAGATACGCAGTATTTT
TRBJ2-5 | - | TRBD1 | TRBV2 | CASSLDRGHETQYF | TGTGCCAGCAGCTTAGACAGGGGGCATGAGACCCAGTACTTC
TRBJ1-1 | few | - | TRBV20-1 | CSASPGTGLTEAFF | TGCAGTGCTAGTCCCGGGACTGGCCTCACTGAAGCTTTCTTT
TRBJ1-1 | - | - | TRBV6-5 | CASSYVRQTEAFF | TGTGCCAGCAGTTACGTAAGGCAGACTGAAGCTTTCTTT
TRBJ2-1 | - | - | TRBV6-6 | CASSYSTSEQFF | TGTGCCAGCAGTTACTCGACCTCAGAGCAGTTCTTC
TRBJ2-3 | - | - | TRBV24-1 | CATSDLSTDTQYF | TGTGCCACCAGTGATTTAAGTACAGATACGCAGTATTTT
TRBJ2-5 | few | TRBD1 | TRBV18 | CASSPSTGTGGYETQYF | TGTGCCAGCTCACCAAGCACCGGGACAGGGGGATATGAGACCCAGTACTTC
TRBJ2-1 | - | - | TRBV12-3/TRBV12-4 | CASTYLASNEQFF | TGTGCCAGCACCTACTTAGCGTCGAATGAGCAGTTCTTC
TRBJ2-3 | - | - | TRBV7-9 | CASSLTRQAKDTQYF | TGTGCCAGCAGCTTAACAAGACAGGCGAAAGATACGCAGTATTTT
TRBJ2-3 | - | - | TRBV21-1 | CASSNRAAPHSTDTQYF | TGTGCCAGCAGCAATCGGGCAGCTCCTCATAGCACAGATACGCAGTATTTT
TRBJ1-3 | - | TRBD1 | TRBV9 | CASSVAGGDAGNTIYF | TGTGCCAGCAGCGTTGCAGGGGGCGACGCTGGAAACACCATATATTTT
TRBJ2-5 | - | TRBD1 | TRBV5-1 | CASSNNGQGSQETQYF | TGCGCCAGCAGCAACAACGGACAGGGGAGCCAAGAGACCCAGTACTTC
TRBJ2-5 | few | TRBD2 | TRBV3-1/TRBV3-2 | CASSQGLAESGTQYF | TGTGCCAGCAGCCAAGGGCTAGCGGAATCTGGGACCCAGTACTTC
TRBJ2-3 | - | - | TRBV25-1 | CASSEFIGDTQYF | TGTGCCAGCAGTGAATTCATAGGGGATACGCAGTATTTT
TRBJ1-4 | - | - | TRBV19 | CASSTVGQLNEKLFF | TGTGCCAGTAGTACTGTAGGACAGCTTAATGAAAAACTGTTTTTT
TRBJ1-4 | - | - | TRBV7-9 | CASSLRGGRLGEKLFF | TGTGCCAGCAGCTTACGCGGGGGACGTTTGGGTGAAAAACTGTTTTTT
TRBJ1-2 | - | - | TRBV20-1 | CSASSALYGYTF | TGCAGTGCTAGTTCCGCCCTTTATGGCTACACCTTC
TRBJ1-6 | - | TRBD1 | TRBV9 | CASSVGQGALDDSPLHF | TGTGCCAGCAGCGTCGGACAGGGGGCCCTGGATGATTCACCCCTCCACTTT
TRBJ1-1 | - | - | TRBV19 | CASSMSGRNTEAFF | TGTGCCAGTAGTATGTCGGGACGCAACACTGAAGCTTTCTTT
TRBJ2-5 | few | TRBD2 | TRBV7-2 | CASSLGLAEETQYF | TGTGCCAGCAGCTTAGGGCTAGCGGAAGAGACCCAGTACTTC